Shown below are 28 T cell receptor beta chains from a single sample sequenced in a study of blood T cell repertoires in COVID-19. The repertoire was sequenced with immunoSEQ multiplex PCR; TCRdb's copy has only in-frame clones and lacks some. Among 350,000 to 450,000 clones listed, approximately 89% were seen once. Sequenced sample: PBMCs or T cells enriched from blood (not recorded which). These receptors were taken from a man in his forties in a cohort exposed to, infected with or recovered from COVID-19 (not recorded which).

CDR3 nucleotide sequence: TGTGCCAGCAGCTCAGGTTGGGGACAGGGAGGAAACACTGAAGCTTTCTTT. Encoded protein: CASSSGWGQGGNTEAFF. The chain couples TRBV7-9 to TRBJ1-1, with 9 bases aligning to TRBD1. V lost 4 bases, J lost 2 bases, and 11 bases stayed unmatched. Germline V gives CDR1 SEHNR, CDR2 FQNEAQ (reference sequence). This CDR3 region has 17 residues.

V and J are TRBV9 and TRBJ1-6; 7 bases are a match to TRBD1. There are 14 residues in the CDR3. Germline loops: CDR1 SGDLS, CDR2 YYNGEE. V was pared by 3 bases and J by 5 bases, with 2 bases of the junction left unmatched. The DNA for the CDR3 is TGTGCCAGCAGCGGACAGGGCAATAATTCACCCCTCCACTTT. Its protein is CASSGQGNNSPLHF.

This clone has a handful of counts. This chain uses TRBV4-1 with TRBJ2-1, with 10 bases that match TRBD2. CDR3 length: 15 amino acids. Per the germline V gene, CDR1 is MGHRA and CDR2 is YSYEKL. V lost 5 bases to trimming and J lost 7 bases; unmatched junction nucleotides: 8. In nucleotides, the CDR3 is TGCGCCAGCAGCAAGTTGGTAGCGGGGGGAAATGAGCAGTTCTTC. Translated, it gives CASSKLVAGGNEQFF.

CDR3 loop: CASSYQGGGANVLTF. The CDR3 region has the DNA TGTGCCAGCAGTTACCAGGGAGGTGGGGCCAACGTCCTGACTTTC. The genes are TRBV6-5 and TRBJ2-6, with D perhaps matching TRBD2 (6 bases). V was shortened by 2 bases and J by 3 bases, with 8 bases between the two germline ends. Per germline, CDR1 MNHEY and CDR2 SVGAGI. The CDR3 covers 15 residues.

The V call is TRBV7-9, the J call TRBJ1-2, with D uncertain. Trimming removed 2 bases from V and 5 bases from J, with 21 bases in between. There are 17 residues in the CDR3. The V gene's germline CDR1 is SEHNR and CDR2 FQNEAQ (reference sequence). This CDR3 is CASSLPRVRVRGYGYTF. For the CDR3, the DNA is TGTGCCAGCAGCTTACCCAGAGTTCGAGTACGGGGTTATGGCTACACCTTC.

The chain combines TRBV7-8 with TRBJ1-5; TRBD1 might be the D (5 bases). The CDR3 extends over 15 amino acids. With 1 base removed from V and 6 bases from J, the gap between germline ends came to 13 bases. Germline-derived CDR1 and CDR2 are SGHVS and FQNEAQ. CDR3 region: CASSLGQGGAQPQHF. The CDR3 DNA sequence: TGTGCCAGCAGCTTAGGGCAGGGCGGCGCTCAGCCCCAGCATTTT.

This clone was seen a few times. The rearrangement joins TRBV5-8 to TRBJ2-1; no clear D. V was clipped by 0 bases and J by 0 bases, with 7 bases between them. This CDR3 comprises 15 residues. Per the germline V gene, CDR1 is SGHTS and CDR2 is YDEGEE. Here the CDR3 DNA reads TGTGCCAGCAGCTTGGGACTGGTCTCCTACAATGAGCAGTTCTTC. Translated: CASSLGLVSYNEQFF.

The rearrangement links TRBV10-3 to TRBJ2-7; D possibly corresponds to TRBD2 (6 bases). Germline-derived CDR1 and CDR2 are ENHRY and SYGVKD. V was cut by 8 bases and J by 3 bases, with 17 bases left in between. CDR3 size: 14 residues. The CDR3 region has the DNA TGTGCCATCGAGTCTGCGGGACCAAACTACGAGCAGTACTTC. As protein: CAIESAGPNYEQYF.

This chain joins TRBV9 and TRBJ2-1; the match to TRBD1 covers 8 bases. The CDR3 contains 15 residues. The V gene's germline CDR1 is SGDLS and CDR2 YYNGEE. The V and J ends lost 0 bases and 4 bases, in that order; junction bases with no gene match: 3. The CDR3 loop is CASSVGGQDYNEQFF. The CDR3 nucleotides read TGTGCCAGCAGCGTAGGGGGACAGGATTACAATGAGCAGTTCTTC.

This chain uses TRBV25-1 with TRBJ1-2; no firm D call. Germline assignment: CDR1 MGHDK and CDR2 SYGVNS. The CDR3 spans 12 residues. V shed 2 bases and J shed 5 bases, with 6 bases lying between them. This CDR3 reads CASSEIQYGYTF. CDR3 nucleotides: TGTGCCAGCAGTGAAATCCAGTATGGCTACACCTTC.

The gene calls are TRBV6-5 and TRBJ2-2; 9 positions agree with TRBD2. CDR1 MNHEY and CDR2 SVGAGI come from the germline V gene. The CDR3 contains 16 residues. The V segment lost 4 bases and the J segment 7 bases; nucleotides outside the gene matches: 10. The CDR3 bases are TGTGCCAGCAGTTGGGGCGGGAGGGCCCCCGGCGGGGAGCTGTTTTTT. This encodes CASSWGGRAPGGELFF.

CDR3 amino acids: CASSPRRYIAGFYNEQFF. The CDR3 DNA is TGTGCCAGCAGCCCCCGCAGGTATATAGCGGGGTTCTACAATGAGCAGTTCTTC. This chain joins TRBV11-3 and TRBJ2-1, with 8 bases matching TRBD2. Per the germline V gene, CDR1 is SGHNT and CDR2 is YENEEA. CDR3 length equals 18 residues. The V gene end was trimmed by 5 bases and the J gene end by 3 bases; junction bases not matched to a gene: 15.

The chain has TRBV5-6 and TRBJ1-3; TRBD1 agrees at 7 bases. Germline-derived CDR1 and CDR2 are SGHDT and YYEEEE. CDR3 size: 15 residues. The ends lost 4 bases at V and 6 bases at J; junction bases unmatched: 10. CDR3 loop: CASSLLDRDANTIYF. The CDR3 DNA reads as TGTGCCAGCAGCCTTTTAGACAGGGACGCAAACACCATATATTTT.

The chain has TRBV19 and TRBJ1-4; 7 bases line up with TRBD1. V dropped 3 bases and J dropped 5; count of bases not matched to a gene: 9. Per germline, CDR1 LNHDA and CDR2 SQIVND (reference sequence). This CDR3 is built from 16 residues. CDR3 DNA: TGTGCCAGTAGTATCATCCGACAGGGCCTAAATGAAAAACTGTTTTTT. This translates into CASSIIRQGLNEKLFF.

The V and J genes are TRBV7-8 and TRBJ2-2, with TRBD2 identical over 8 bases. The V gene's germline CDR1 is SGHVS and CDR2 FQNEAQ. The V segment lost 4 bases and the J segment 8 bases; nucleotides outside the gene matches: 9. The CDR3 runs to 15 residues. The CDR3 region has the DNA TGTGCCAGCAGCTCGTTAGCGGGATGGGCGGGGGAGCTGTTTTTT. Its translation is CASSSLAGWAGELFF. Using reference TRBV7-8 and TRBJ2-2 for the parts outside the CDR3, the full variable domain is GAGVSQSPRYKVAKRGQDVALRCDPISGHVSLFWYQQALGQGPEFLTYFQNEAQLDKSGLPSDRFFAERPEGSVSTLKIQRTQQEDSAVYLCASSSLAGWAGELFFGEGSRLTVL.

This chain connects TRBV7-2 to TRBJ2-7; TRBD2 aligns across 15 bases. V lost 3 bases and J lost 1; bases outside the gene matches: 10. Germline V gene sequence: CDR1 SGHTA, CDR2 FQGNSA. The CDR3 extends over 19 amino acids. CDR3 residues: CASSLDSPGLAGGSYEQYF. The DNA of the CDR3 is TGTGCCAGCAGCTTGGATTCACCGGGACTAGCGGGAGGATCCTACGAGCAGTACTTC.

The chain recombines TRBV24-1 with TRBJ2-7, with D hard to call. V was pared by 2 bases and J by 7 bases, with 8 bases between. This CDR3 is built from 12 residues. Germline values: CDR1 KGHDR, CDR2 SFDVKD. CDR3 region: CATSDSRKEQYF. The CDR3 DNA is TGTGCCACCAGTGATTCGAGGAAGGAGCAGTACTTC.

The rearrangement joins TRBV5-1 to TRBJ2-2; D ambiguous. The CDR3 loop spans 11 amino acids. Germline lookup yields CDR1 SGHRS and CDR2 YFSETQ. Trimming took 2 bases from V and 7 from J, leaving 3 bases between them. The CDR3 region has the DNA TGCGCCAGCAGCTTCGGCGGGGAGCTGTTTTTT. Translated: CASSFGGELFF.

This chain links TRBV30 with TRBJ2-3; TRBD2 might be the D (5 bases). Germline CDR1 and CDR2: GTSNPN and SVGIG (reference sequence). The CDR3 runs to 14 residues. V was pared by 0 bases and J by 6 bases, with 13 bases between. The CDR3 sequence is CAWSVLLRGDTQYF. The CDR3 DNA follows: TGTGCCTGGAGTGTACTTTTGAGAGGGGATACGCAGTATTTT. Full variable domain (remainder filled in from reference TRBV30 and TRBJ2-3): SQTIHQWPATLVQPVGSPLSLECTVEGTSNPNLYWYRQAAGRGLQLLFYSVGIGQISSEVPQNLSASRPQDRQFILSSKKLLLSDSGFYLCAWSVLLRGDTQYFGPGTRLTVL.

The chain joins TRBV30 to TRBJ1-1; D might be TRBD1 (6 bases). Trimming pared 1 base from V and 5 bases from J, leaving 11 bases between. The CDR3 extends over 13 amino acids. CDR1 GTSNPN and CDR2 SVGIG come from the germline V gene (reference sequence). CDR3 in DNA: TGTGCCTGGAGTGAAAACAGGGAGACTGAAGCTTTCTTT. Amino acid sequence: CAWSENRETEAFF. Full variable domain (missing parts from reference TRBV30 and TRBJ1-1): SQTIHQWPATLVQPVGSPLSLECTVEGTSNPNLYWYRQAAGRGLQLLFYSVGIGQISSEVPQNLSASRPQDRQFILSSKKLLLSDSGFYLCAWSENRETEAFFGQGTRLTVV.

There are a few counts of this clone. The chain combines TRBV10-3 with TRBJ1-1; D is possibly TRBD1 (6 bases). The ends were cut back, 2 bases at V and 4 bases at J, with 14 bases in the middle. The germline V gene has CDR1 ENHRY and CDR2 SYGVKD. This CDR3 is 15 amino acids long. Here the CDR3 DNA reads TGTGCCATCAGTGAGGAACAGGGTCGTGGCACTGAAGCTTTCTTT. Encoded protein: CAISEEQGRGTEAFF.

V is TRBV6-5 and J is TRBJ1-4; D is ambiguous. Trimming cost V 6 bases and J 5 bases, with 13 bases left between them. The CDR3 sequence is 14 residues long. Germline CDR1 MNHEY, CDR2 SVGAGI. CDR3 bases: TGTGCCAGCAGATTTGACACAGTGAATGAAAAACTGTTTTTT. Residues: CASRFDTVNEKLFF.

The gene calls are TRBV5-4 and TRBJ2-7; 8 positions agree with TRBD1. Trimming removed 6 bases from V and 7 bases from J; junction bases left unmatched: 12. The CDR3 is 14 residues long. Germline CDR1 reads SGHNT; CDR2 reads YYREEE (reference sequence). CDR3 nucleotides: TGTGCCAGCAACTCTGGACAGGGTCTCTTTGAGCAGTACTTC. It is translated as CASNSGQGLFEQYF.

The chain recombines TRBV7-2 with TRBJ2-7; 12 bases line up with TRBD2. Germline CDR1 and CDR2: SGHTA and FQGNSA. V was pared by 7 bases and J by 7 bases, with 5 bases of the junction left unmatched. This CDR3 comprises 13 residues. CDR3 residues: CASMTSGSWEQYF. CDR3 coding DNA: TGTGCCAGCATGACTAGCGGGAGTTGGGAGCAGTACTTC.

The chain carries TRBV30 and TRBJ1-1; 7 nucleotides align to TRBD1. Germline CDR1 reads GTSNPN; CDR2 reads SVGIG (reference sequence). J gave up 0 bases and V 3 bases, and 1 base lay outside the gene matches. CDR3 size: 13 residues. CDR3 bases: TGTGCCTGGAGCGGACAGGTGAACACTGAAGCTTTCTTT. Protein sequence: CAWSGQVNTEAFF.

There are a few counts of this clone. V is TRBV2 and J is TRBJ1-2; no firm D call. V lost 6 bases and J 3 bases, leaving 8 bases between the germline ends. Germline V gene data show CDR1 as SNHLY and CDR2 as FYNNEI. The length of the CDR3 is 12 residues. For the CDR3, the DNA is TGTGCCAGCAGAAAGGAGGACTATGGCTACACCTTC. The encoded protein is CASRKEDYGYTF.

V gene TRBV5-1 combines with J gene TRBJ1-5; a weak D match, TRBD1 (5 bases). The V end was cut by 4 bases, the J end by 7 bases, with 15 bases between. This CDR3 spans 14 amino acids. Germline assignment: CDR1 SGHRS and CDR2 YFSETQ. CDR3 loop: CASSPGGEGQPQHF. For the CDR3, the DNA is TGCGCCAGCAGCCCGGGAGGGGAAGGACAGCCCCAGCATTTT.

The rearrangement links TRBV15 to TRBJ2-3; D ambiguous. Looked up from germline, CDR1 is LNHNV and CDR2 is YYDKDF (reference sequence). The ends were cut back, 0 bases at V and 0 bases at J, with 10 bases in the middle. The CDR3 sequence is 16 residues long. This CDR3 is CATSRDLRSSTDTQYF. The CDR3 DNA is TGTGCCACCAGCAGAGATTTGCGGTCTAGCACAGATACGCAGTATTTT.